This TCR beta chain was identified during a study of blood T cells in healthy people across ages. Peripheral blood from each donor was collected in a volume of 9.5 to 10 milliliters. Using a J-beta primer mix together with a sample-barcoded 5' primer, a second PCR was run for roughly 6 to 12 cycles. A template-switch adaptor that had 12 random nucleotides put a tag on each cDNA molecule. From the 5' RACE reads, TCRdb called clonotypes with MiXCR, one entry per CDR3 protein. Of over 1,500,000 distinct CDR3 sequences detected, less than 50% appear once; the ten largest clones hold roughly 2.1%. The CDR3 loop spans 11 amino acids. The germline gives CDR1 MGHRA, CDR2 YSYEKL. The V end lost 3 bases, the J end lost 7 bases, and 7 bases lay between the germline ends.

The origin of this receptor is a woman in her forties in good health. Sequenced input: blood. V gene TRBV4-1 combines with J gene TRBJ2-7; D may be TRBD1 (6 bases). CDR3 coding DNA: TGCGCCAGCAGCCATGGGACAGAGCAGTACTTC. This gives the protein CASSHGTEQYF.